A selection of T cell receptor beta chains follows, all from one sample in a study of OX40 agonist ivuxolimab in advanced cancers. Assay used: immunoSEQ multiplex PCR; TCRdb lists only in-frame clones, some missing. Among about 83,000 clones listed, 70% to 90% were seen once. The starting material was CD4+ or CD8+ T cells sorted from blood, obtained in a trial of the OX40 agonist ivuxolimab. These receptors all come from an adult with an advanced solid tumor such as melanoma, head and neck, liver or kidney cancer. CDR3s include the opening cysteine and the closing phenylalanine or tryptophan.

V gene,J gene,CDR3 protein
TRBV5-1,TRBJ1-1,CASGSGMNTEAFF
TRBV5-8,TRBJ2-4,CASSLTRLAKNIQYF
TRBV2,TRBJ1-5,CASSVRTDRNQPQHF
TRBV29-1,TRBJ2-5,CSVGPGKTQYF
TRBV30,TRBJ1-1,CAWKQGNTEAFF
TRBV5-4,TRBJ2-4,CASSLTTGGGNIQYF
TRBV10-2,TRBJ1-4,CASSEWEGSTNEKLFF
TRBV2,TRBJ2-7,CASAGGSPYEQYF
TRBV10-3,TRBJ2-5,CAISRSREETQYF
TRBV11-2,TRBJ2-1,CASSLERGQGNFDEQFF
TRBV7-9,TRBJ1-2,CASSLSPTGGGGYTF
TRBV5-4,TRBJ1-2,CASSLRGGYTF
TRBV2,TRBJ2-5,CASSPAGTQYF
TRBV15,TRBJ2-7,CATSRDGRGDEQYF